This TCR beta chain emerged from a study of T cells in Graves' hyperthyroidism and ophthalmopathy. Isolation of PBMCs was performed on around 10 ml fresh peripheral blood. CDR1 and CDR2 (germline): DFQATT, SNEGSKA (reference sequence). This CDR3 spans 14 amino acids. This clonotype appeared a few times. The junction departs from germline at one end; a sequencing error may be responsible. RNA transcripts gave rise to amplified TCR beta CDR3 regions. The HTBI primer set was used in a first-round RT-PCR of the TCR CDR3. TCRdb used MiXCR to reprocess the multiplex PCR reads, holding one entry per CDR3 protein. The table shows a few hundred thousand distinct CDR3 sequences, with approximately 14% occurring only once.

This chain links TRBV20-1 with TRBJ2-3; D is possibly TRBD1 (5 bases). The sample comprised blood. The TCR sequence derives from a woman in her thirties with Graves' hyperthyroidism. The CDR3 protein is CSARVEGATDMQYF. The CDR3 region has the DNA TGCAGTGCTAGAGTCGAAGGGGCAACAGATATGCAGTATTTT.